This TCR beta chain comes out of a study of identical twins. Overall study results and limits: For cord blood, abundant beta clonotypes had fewer insertions, unlike memory repertoires, which showed none.

TCRdb reprocessed the 5' RACE reads with MiXCR, giving one entry per CDR3 protein. The sample lists roughly 720,000 distinct CDR3 sequences, about 20% occurring once. Ten or more counts support this clonotype. Its target is unknown. The germline CDR1 and CDR2 sequences are SGHDT and YYEEEE. Deletions cut 1 base from V and 0 bases from J, with 5 bases between. The CDR3 covers 14 residues. Another study also made use of these data, one on T cells expressing NK-cell markers. From that report: Of the CD8+ T cells in five or six donors, about 1.0-7.0% belonged to dominant NKG2C+ clonotypes.

The chain employs TRBV5-6 and TRBJ1-5; D uncertain. The specimen was PBMCs. The source of this sequence is a woman aged 18-29 years in good health. The CDR3 sequence is CASSLWHSNQPQHF. The CDR3 DNA reads TGTGCCAGCAGCTTGTGGCATAGCAATCAGCCCCAGCATTTT.